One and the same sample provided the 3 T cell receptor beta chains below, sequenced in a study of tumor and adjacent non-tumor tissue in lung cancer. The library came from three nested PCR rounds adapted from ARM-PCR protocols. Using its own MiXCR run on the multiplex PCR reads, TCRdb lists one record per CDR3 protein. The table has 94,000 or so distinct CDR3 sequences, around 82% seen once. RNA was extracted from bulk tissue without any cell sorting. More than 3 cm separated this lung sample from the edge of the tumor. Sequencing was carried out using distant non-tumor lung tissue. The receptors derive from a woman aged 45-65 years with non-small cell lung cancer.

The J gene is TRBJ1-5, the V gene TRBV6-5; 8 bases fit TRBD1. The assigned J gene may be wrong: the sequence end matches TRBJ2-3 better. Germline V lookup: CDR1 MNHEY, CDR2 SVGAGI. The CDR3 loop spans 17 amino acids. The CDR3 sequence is CASSFRGPGQGSRPQYF. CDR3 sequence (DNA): TGTGCCAGCAGTTTTCGAGGCCCCGGACAGGGTAGCCGGCCCCAGTATTTT.

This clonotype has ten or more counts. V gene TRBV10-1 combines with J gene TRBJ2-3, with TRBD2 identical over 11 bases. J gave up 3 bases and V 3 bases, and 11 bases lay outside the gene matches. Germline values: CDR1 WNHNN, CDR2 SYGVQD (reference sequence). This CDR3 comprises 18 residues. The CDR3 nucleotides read TGCGCCAGCAGTGACCCCCCCGGGACTAGCGGATGGACAGATACGCAGTATTTT. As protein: CASSDPPGTSGWTDTQYF.

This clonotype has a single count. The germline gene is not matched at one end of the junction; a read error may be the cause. CDR3 DNA sequence: TGTGCCAGCAGCTTGTTGTCGACGGGAGTGGGTGGGACCAACGTCCTGACTTTC. Residues: CASSLLSTGVGGTNVLTF. The chain links TRBV5-6 to TRBJ2-6; weak D call: TRBD2 (6 bases). Germline V CDR1 and CDR2: SGHDT, YYEEEE. The CDR3 is made up of 18 amino acids.